This entry features one T cell receptor beta chain sequence. CDR3 length: 15 amino acids. J was trimmed by 4 bases and V by 6 bases; bases with no gene match: 10. Germline V gives CDR1 MGHRA, CDR2 YSYEKL. This record belongs to a study of human versus mouse CDR3 diversity and MHC coevolution. Here immunoSEQ multiplex PCR was the method, and the copy in TCRdb shows in-frame clones only, minus some. This sample carries about 77,000 clones, just under 95% of them seen once, and the ten largest clones take approximately 0.15%. The clonotype comes from a person aged 25 to 69 in good health. J is TRBJ1-1 and V is TRBV4-1, with 8 bases lining up with TRBD1. What was sequenced was naive CD4+ T cells from blood. Sample subset: CD45RO-negative CD62L-positive naive CD4 T cells. The CDR3: CASRTPGGARTEAFF. The CDR3 nucleotides are TGCGCCAGCAGGACCCCAGGGGGCGCTCGCACTGAAGCTTTCTTT.